Below, 14 T cell receptor beta chains from the same sample are listed, as sequenced in a study of cytomegalovirus exposure and HLA in healthy donors. Primers for the PCR totalled 60 Vbeta and 13 Jbeta. Generated by immunoSEQ multiplex PCR, the TCRdb table keeps only in-frame clones and is missing some. This table has 100,000 to 150,000 clones, around 72% appearing once. Input material: PBMCs. All receptors come from a young man in good health and CMV-seronegative.

The chain is built from TRBV6-6 and TRBJ2-7; D is unresolved. Germline-derived CDR1 and CDR2 are MNHNY and SVGAGI (reference sequence). V lost 8 bases and J lost 2, with 13 bases in between. This CDR3 has 13 residues. The CDR3, as DNA: TGTGCCAGCTCCCGCCAGGAAGCCTACGAGCAGTACTTC. Translating it yields CASSRQEAYEQYF.

This rearrangement joins TRBV2 to TRBJ2-5, with D possibly matching TRBD1 (6 bases). CDR3 size: 12 residues. Germline V gene lookup returns CDR1 SNHLY and CDR2 FYNNEI. Trimming pared 6 bases from V and 2 bases from J, leaving 7 bases between. The CDR3 DNA is TGTGCCAGCAGCGACAGGCAAGAGACCCAGTACTTC. It encodes CASSDRQETQYF. Full variable domain (outside the CDR3, taken from reference TRBV2 and TRBJ2-5): EPEVTQTPSHQVTQMGQEVILRCVPISNHLYFYWYRQILGQKVEFLVSFYNNEISEKSEIFDDQFSVERPDGSNFTLKIRSTKLEDSAMYFCASSDRQETQYFGPGTRLLVL.

As for this clone: Germline and junction disagree at one end, which may indicate a read error. The chain joins TRBV7-7 to TRBJ2-1, with 9 nucleotides matching TRBD1. In germline, CDR1 is SSHAT, CDR2 FNYEAQ (reference sequence). The CDR3 length is 14 residues. The DNA for the CDR3 is TGTGCTAGCAGTCGTCCCGGGACAGGGAATGAGCAGTTCTTC. Protein sequence: CASSRPGTGNEQFF.

V usage is TRBV7-2 and J usage is TRBJ1-5, with TRBD1 matching over 8 bases. The trim removed 5 bases at V and 6 bases at J, leaving 6 bases unmatched. The germline gives CDR1 SGHTA, CDR2 FQGNSA. The CDR3 consists of 14 residues. CDR3 protein: CASSRGQGIQPQHF. The CDR3, as DNA: TGTGCCAGCAGCCGAGGACAGGGAATTCAGCCCCAGCATTTT.

This clone was seen only a few times. The chain combines TRBV6-1 with TRBJ2-7; 8 positions match TRBD1. The CDR3 is made up of 15 amino acids. From germline, CDR1 is MNHNS and CDR2 SASEGT. The J segment lost 6 bases and the V segment lost 3 bases, leaving 10 bases of the junction unmatched. The CDR3 here is CASSDEAGGGSEQYF. As DNA, the CDR3 is TGTGCCAGCAGTGATGAGGCAGGGGGCGGGTCCGAGCAGTACTTC.

V gene TRBV7-9 combines with J gene TRBJ2-5; D may be TRBD2 (5 bases). The germline V gene encodes CDR1 SEHNR and CDR2 FQNEAQ (reference sequence). This CDR3 has 15 residues. Trimming cost V 1 base and J 2 bases, with 11 bases left between them. The CDR3 nucleotides are TGTGCCAGCAGCTTAGGGGGTGGCGGGCAAGAGACCCAGTACTTC. It translates to CASSLGGGGQETQYF.

The CDR3 region has the DNA TGTGCCAGCAGCTTAGCAGGGGTCACTGAAGCTTTCTTT. It yields the protein CASSLAGVTEAFF. This chain joins TRBV7-2 and TRBJ1-1; maybe TRBD1 (5 bases). CDR1 and CDR2 from the germline V gene are SGHTA and FQGNSA. V was trimmed by 0 bases and J by 4 bases, leaving 6 bases between them. The CDR3 sequence is 13 residues long.

CDR3 loop: CASSVSTGGPYNEQFF. CDR3 nucleotides: TGTGCCAGCAGCGTCTCTACGGGGGGACCCTACAATGAGCAGTTCTTC. The rearrangement joins TRBV9 to TRBJ2-1, with 7 bases aligning to TRBD2. The CDR3 is 16 residues long. Germline V gene sequence: CDR1 SGDLS, CDR2 YYNGEE. The V segment lost 2 bases and the J segment 2 bases; nucleotides outside the gene matches: 7.

The rearrangement joins TRBV2 to TRBJ2-1; tentative D call: TRBD1 (5 bases). The CDR3 totals 13 residues. The germline V gene has CDR1 SNHLY and CDR2 FYNNEI. Trimming stripped 6 bases from V and 7 bases from J, with 13 bases between. CDR3 nucleotides: TGTGCCAGCAGCCTGGGGCAGTCAAATGAGCAGTTCTTC. As protein: CASSLGQSNEQFF.

The chain couples TRBV10-3 to TRBJ1-1; weak D call: TRBD1 (5 bases). The CDR3 spans 14 residues. From germline, CDR1 is ENHRY and CDR2 SYGVKD. V lost 7 bases to trimming and J lost 3 bases, with 15 bases between them. The CDR3 reads CAITTGRLDTEAFF. CDR3 in DNA: TGTGCCATCACCACAGGAAGGTTGGACACTGAAGCTTTCTTT.

The V and J genes are TRBV6-1 and TRBJ1-2; 7 nucleotides agree with TRBD1. CDR1 MNHNS and CDR2 SASEGT come from the germline V gene. The trim removed 5 bases at V and 3 bases at J, leaving 3 bases unmatched. This CDR3 region has 13 residues. The CDR3 DNA is TGTGCCAGCAGTCCCGACAGGGACTATGGCTACACCTTC. It translates to CASSPDRDYGYTF.

Comment on this clone: The same CDR3 is also encoded by other DNA sequences in this sample. This rearrangement joins TRBV4-1 to TRBJ1-2, with D tentatively TRBD1 (5 bases). This CDR3 comprises 14 residues. The V end was cut by 3 bases, the J end by 4 bases, with 12 bases between. CDR1 is MGHRA and CDR2 is YSYEKL in the germline V gene. CDR3 sequence (DNA): TGCGCCAGCAGCCAGGTCCAGGGTCCCTATGGCTACACCTTC. Amino acids: CASSQVQGPYGYTF.

The chain couples TRBV28 to TRBJ2-7, with unresolved D. CDR3 length equals 14 residues. Germline V gene data show CDR1 as MDHEN and CDR2 as SYDVKM. Trimming left V 6 bases short and J 0 bases short, with 12 bases between. CDR3 region: CASSLSVPSYEQYF. CDR3 nucleotides: TGTGCCAGCAGCCTCTCGGTCCCCTCCTACGAGCAGTACTTC. The full variable domain, completed using reference TRBV28 and TRBJ2-7, is DVKVTQSSRYLVKRTGEKVFLECVQDMDHENMFWYRQDPGLGLRLIYFSYDVKMKEKGDIPEGYSVSREKKERFSLILESASTNQTSMYLCASSLSVPSYEQYFGPGTRLTVT.

The rearrangement links TRBV5-4 to TRBJ1-6, with D perhaps matching TRBD1 (6 bases). V was cut by 4 bases and J by 4 bases, with 12 bases left in between. Germline CDR1 is SGHNT and CDR2 is YYREEE (reference sequence). The CDR3 runs 15 residues. The CDR3, as DNA: TGTGCCAGCAGCCGAGAACAGGGTTATAATTCACCCCTCCACTTT. Its translation is CASSREQGYNSPLHF.